There are a few counts of the clone carrying this T cell receptor beta chain. Its specificity is unknown. Time point here: patch test 3, about 24 weeks after DPC sensitization. Regarding treatment: therapeutic diphenylcyclopropenone sensitization with weekly scalp DPC. Prior to application of each patch test, blood was drawn. This sample is part of a study of human T cells and chemical hapten exposure. Study information: Across the whole study, which lasted 20 to 30 weeks, patients were given diphenylcyclopropenone on the scalp once a week. TCR yields per sample varied, mainly owing to small pooled library volume differences. General study points: In comparison with controls, expanded TCRs gave rise to a significantly larger number of large CDR3 similarity clusters.

TCRdb fed the RACE reads into MiXCR, producing one record per CDR3 protein. The sample contains around 150,000 distinct CDR3 sequences, approximately 30% of which appear only once. CDR3 length equals 13 residues. The germline V gene has CDR1 SGHTA and CDR2 FQGNSA. V lost 5 bases and J lost 10, with 15 bases in between. This sequence joins TRBV7-2 and TRBJ1-5; D is unclear. This sequence was found in a young woman with alopecia areata. Some clones in this sample may be carry-over from other donors' samples. The sample here was whole blood, taken in connection with sensitization to the hapten diphenylcyclopropenone (DPC). The CDR3 DNA reads as TGTGCCAGCAGCGATAGGCCTAGTAGCCCCCAGCATTTT. It yields the protein CASSDRPSSPQHF.